Below, one T cell receptor beta chain is given with its context. Its antigen has not been determined. Qualities for individual bases were not recorded, and no much larger clone is one base off. This entry belongs to a study of blood T cells in healthy people across ages (dated by TCRdb to between 2015 and 2016). Regarding the research as a whole: In model experiments, template switching captured about one uniquely barcoded TCR beta cDNA molecule for every two T cells. The study measured age-related changes in TCR beta repertoire diversity using deep sequencing normalized with unique cDNA molecular identifiers. Donors were grouped into four age groups: young (average roughly 17 years), middle-aged (39), aged (around 66) and long-lived (82). To avoid experimental bias, donors of different ages were randomly spread across the sequencing lanes. Two additional independent replicas of 1 million unique cDNA reads from the same blood draw were analyzed for two donors (one aged 18 to 29 and one aged 80 or older).

As encoded in the germline V gene, CDR1 is MNHEY while CDR2 is SVGEGT. The junction shows trimming of 6 bases on V and 6 bases on J, and the gene matches do not reach 1 base of it. There are 12 amino acids in the CDR3, from cysteine to phenylalanine inclusive. The read is trimmed to its CDR3 DNA, 36 bases read in frame from base 1. Summary of the overall study and its limitations: Because profiling used bulk unsorted PBMCs, naive and antigen-experienced compartments could not be compared conclusively. Total diversity estimates from one million sequenced T cells were considered lower bounds and underestimates. The percentage of naive T cells measured by flow cytometry correlated strongly with observed TCR beta diversity. Compared with the aged group, the long-lived group had more naive CD4+ T cells, fewer expanded clones and increased TCR diversity, suggesting age selection. Observed TCR beta diversity per million T cells fell roughly linearly with age, and a significant reduction was already apparent by age around 40. Because donor CMV infection status was unknown, age-related changes in expanded clonotypes were potentially confounded.

The method was 5' RACE. Data came from an Illumina HiSeq 2500. A second PCR of about 6 to 12 cycles was run with a J-beta primer mix and a sample-barcoded 5' primer. A template-switch 5' adaptor carrying 12 random nucleotides introduced a unique molecular identifier onto each TCR beta cDNA molecule. At least 2.5 million CDR3-containing paired-end reads were obtained from each sample. First-strand cDNA was synthesized from all RNA with the Mint cDNA synthesis kit, primed by a TRBC-specific oligonucleotide. All cDNA was treated with uracil-DNA glycosylase and then went through a first 18-cycle PCR with the universal primers M1SS and BC2_uni_R. Per the source publication's procedure: For normalization, 1 million high-quality reads were randomly selected from each sample, with every read carrying a distinct molecular identifier. Instead of being binned into consensus sequences, reads that shared molecular identifiers were thrown out. MiTCR, run with a Q25 quality threshold and the strictest error-elimination algorithm, handled CDR3 identification, clonotype clustering and error correction. A nonparametric unseen species model using Euler transformation provided a lower-bound estimate of total TCR beta diversity. The public reads were quality trimmed at Q25 with fastp and then assembled into clones with MiXCR by TCRdb, keeping productive beta chains. All rows with the same CDR3 protein become a single entry with the most common DNA and genes. TCRdb's processing, not the study's, gives the V and J calls here. The sample table contains around 800,000 distinct CDR3 sequences; only one count was recorded for about 53% of them. About two fifths of the sample comes from the top ten.

Systemically healthy Caucasian individuals from Russia, 35 to 50 in total and aged about 6 to 100 years, were included as donors. Each donor gave roughly 9.5 milliliters of peripheral blood, collected into EDTA-treated Vacutainer tubes. Ficoll-Paque density-gradient centrifugation was used to isolate PBMCs, with at least 6.5 million obtained per sample. Total RNA, at least 6 micrograms per sample, was extracted from PBMCs with Trizol reagent. The percentages of naive CD45RAhigh/CD27high T cells were determined by flow cytometry on a PBMC aliquot from every donor. The source of this sequence is a man older than 75 in good health. The V gene is TRBV6-2 or TRBV6-3 and the J gene is TRBJ2-2; 7 bases in between match TRBD2. Sequencing used blood. This receptor carries the CDR3 CASSRGAGELFF. The nucleotide sequence reads as follows: TGTGCCAGCAGCCGGGGGGCCGGGGAGCTGTTTTTT.